The following is a T cell receptor beta chain sequence with its context. This entry belongs to a study of blood T cell repertoires in COVID-19. Study at large: The United States, Italy and Spain were the sources of the acute and convalescent COVID-19 samples. T cells, B-cell-depleted T cells, or PBMCs provided the cDNA or gDNA that served as material.

The CDR3 contains 16 residues. Germline lookup yields CDR1 LGHDT and CDR2 YNNKEL (reference sequence). Unmatched junction bases numbered 10, after V lost 2 bases and J lost 4 bases. Authors' processing steps: By means of reference gene primer amplification, nucleated cell counts were estimated. Sequencing was performed with immunoSEQ multiplex PCR; in TCRdb, only in-frame clones are kept and a portion is missing. V and J calls and clone size follow that table, whereas D and trimming were derived from the DNA. The sample has roughly 200,000 clones; around four fifths are singletons. This sequence originates from a woman in her seventies with active or convalescent COVID-19. V and J are TRBV3-1 (or the pseudogene TRBV3-2) and TRBJ2-7, with 8 bases aligning to TRBD2. Sequencing used peripheral blood. This CDR3 reads CASSQWGSGRSYEQYF. As DNA, the CDR3 is TGTGCCAGCAGCCAATGGGGAAGCGGGAGATCATACGAGCAGTACTTC.